Following are 10 T cell receptor beta chains from one sample sequenced in a study of blood T cell repertoires in COVID-19. The repertoire was sequenced with immunoSEQ multiplex PCR; TCRdb's copy has only in-frame clones and lacks some. This table holds 180,000 or so clones, around four fifths found once. Sample: peripheral blood. These receptors were obtained from a woman in her 70s with COVID-19, enrolled during active disease.

This clone was counted a single time. The chain joins TRBV7-3 to TRBJ2-3, with TRBD1 matching 10 bases. This CDR3 region has 17 residues. Germline CDR1 is SGHTA and CDR2 is FQGTGA. V was clipped by 8 bases and J by 0 bases; unmatched bases: 11. CDR3: CASSDRGRHSSTDTQYF. DNA for the CDR3: TGTGCCAGCTCCGACAGGGGGCGGCACTCTAGCACAGATACGCAGTATTTT.

The chain combines TRBV7-3 with TRBJ1-1; 9 bases are a match to TRBD1. CDR1 SGHTA and CDR2 FQGTGA come from the germline V gene. The CDR3 contains 14 residues. The V gene end was trimmed by 5 bases and the J gene end by 6 bases; junction bases not matched to a gene: 7. CDR3 DNA: TGTGCCAGCAGCGTTACAGGGGGCATGGCTGAAGCTTTCTTT. Translation: CASSVTGGMAEAFF.

This CDR3 reads CASSYRGGTEAFF. In nucleotides, the CDR3 is TGTGCCAGCAGTTACAGGGGGGGGACTGAAGCTTTCTTT. This rearrangement joins TRBV7-2 to TRBJ1-1, with TRBD1 matching 8 bases. Trimming at V came to 6 bases and at J to 5 bases, leaving 5 bases not matched to a gene. Germline loops: CDR1 SGHTA, CDR2 FQGNSA. This CDR3 has 13 amino acids.

This chain joins TRBV5-1 and TRBJ1-1; no clear D. Germline assignment: CDR1 SGHRS and CDR2 YFSETQ. V was trimmed by 0 bases and J by 4 bases, leaving 10 bases between them. The CDR3 is made up of 14 amino acids. The CDR3 DNA follows: TGCGCCAGCAGCTTGGGGTGGGCGACCACTGAAGCTTTCTTT. Translation gives CASSLGWATTEAFF.

This clone was detected a few times. The chain is built from TRBV29-1 and TRBJ1-1; D uncertain. Germline CDR1 is SQVTM and CDR2 is ANQGSEA. The CDR3 runs to 12 residues. The CDR3 loop reads CSIDWPNTEAFF. CDR3 in DNA: TGCAGTATTGATTGGCCGAACACTGAAGCTTTCTTT.

The chain is built from TRBV24-1 and TRBJ2-3; a possible D gene is TRBD2 (6 bases). Trimming cost V 5 bases and J 0 bases, with 8 bases left between them. The CDR3 totals 14 residues. Germline CDR1 and CDR2: KGHDR and SFDVKD. The chain's CDR3 is CATSVGGSTDTQYF. CDR3 nucleotides: TGTGCCACCAGTGTGGGGGGAAGCACAGATACGCAGTATTTT.

This clone was picked up one time. The V call is TRBV24-1, the J call TRBJ2-1, with D perhaps matching TRBD1 (6 bases). The length of the CDR3 is 16 residues. Germline V gives CDR1 KGHDR, CDR2 SFDVKD. V gave up 0 bases and J gave up 6 bases, with 14 bases separating them. The CDR3 coding sequence is TGTGCCACCAGTGATTTGAAAGGTCAGGGGATCAATGAGCAGTTCTTC. Translating it yields CATSDLKGQGINEQFF.

The chain couples TRBV6-6 to TRBJ2-7; D perhaps matches TRBD1 (5 bases). V was cut by 3 bases and J by 5 bases, with 20 bases left in between. CDR1 is MNHNY, CDR2 SVGAGI, per germline (reference sequence). This CDR3 region has 16 residues. The CDR3: CASSYQETGTLHEQYV. CDR3 in DNA: TGTGCCAGCAGTTATCAAGAAACAGGAACCTTGCACGAGCAGTACGTC.

This clone turned up a few times. The chain uses TRBV28 and TRBJ1-1; D is unresolved. This CDR3 spans 16 amino acids. Trimming removed 2 bases at V and 2 bases at J, with 15 bases between. Germline V gives CDR1 MDHEN, CDR2 SYDVKM. The CDR3 reads CASSLNVVELNTEAFF. The CDR3 DNA is TGTGCCAGCAGTTTAAACGTAGTAGAGCTTAACACTGAAGCTTTCTTT.

This clone has a single count. The J gene is TRBJ1-1, the V gene TRBV3-1 (or the pseudogene TRBV3-2); D remains unclear. The germline CDR1 and CDR2 sequences are LGHDT and YNNKEL (reference sequence). CDR3 length: 13 amino acids. Trimming took off 5 bases at V and 6 bases at J, with 13 bases between the two ends. CDR3 protein: CASSYSTGAEAFF. In nucleotides, the CDR3 is TGTGCCAGCAGCTATTCGACCGGGGCTGAAGCTTTCTTT.